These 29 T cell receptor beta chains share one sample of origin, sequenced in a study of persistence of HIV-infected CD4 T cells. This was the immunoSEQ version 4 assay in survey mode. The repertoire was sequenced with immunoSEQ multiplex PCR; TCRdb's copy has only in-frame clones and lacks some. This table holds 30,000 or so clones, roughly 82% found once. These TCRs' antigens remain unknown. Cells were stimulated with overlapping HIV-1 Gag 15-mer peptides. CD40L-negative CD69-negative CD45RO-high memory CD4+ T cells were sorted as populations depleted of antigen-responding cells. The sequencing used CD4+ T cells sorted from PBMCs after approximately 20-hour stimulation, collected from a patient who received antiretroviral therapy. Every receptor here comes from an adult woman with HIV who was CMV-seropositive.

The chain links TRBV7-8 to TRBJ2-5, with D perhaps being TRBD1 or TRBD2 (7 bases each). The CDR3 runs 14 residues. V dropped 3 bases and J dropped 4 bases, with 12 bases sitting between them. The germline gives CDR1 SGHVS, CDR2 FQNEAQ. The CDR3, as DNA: TGTGCCAGCAGCTTCCAGGGGGGGCGAGAGACCCAGTACTTC. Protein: CASSFQGGRETQYF.

As DNA, the CDR3 is TGTGCCAGCGACCCTACAGGGGCCCCTAGCTCCTATAATTCACCCCTCCACTTT. Translating it yields CASDPTGAPSSYNSPLHF. This chain links TRBV28 with TRBJ1-6; 7 nucleotides align to TRBD1. The germline V gene has CDR1 MDHEN and CDR2 SYDVKM. The V gene end was trimmed by 8 bases and the J gene end by 0 bases; junction bases not matched to a gene: 13. The length of the CDR3 is 18 residues.

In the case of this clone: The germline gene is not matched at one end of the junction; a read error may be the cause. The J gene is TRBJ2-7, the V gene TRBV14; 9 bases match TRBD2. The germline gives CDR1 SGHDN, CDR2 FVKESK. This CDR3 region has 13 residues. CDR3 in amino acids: CASSQDRASGITF. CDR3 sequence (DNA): TGTGCCAGCAGCCAAGATCGTGCTAGCGGGATCACCTTC. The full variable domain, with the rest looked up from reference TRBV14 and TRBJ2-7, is EAGVTQFPSHSVIEKGQTVTLRCDPISGHDNLYWYRRVMGKEIKFLLHFVKESKQDESGMPNNRFLAERTGGTYSTLKVQPAELEDSGVYFCASSQDRASGITFGPGTRLTVT.

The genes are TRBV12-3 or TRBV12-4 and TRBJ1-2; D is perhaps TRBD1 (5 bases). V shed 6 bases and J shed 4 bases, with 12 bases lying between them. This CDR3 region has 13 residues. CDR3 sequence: CASSPTGTYGYTF. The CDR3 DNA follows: TGTGCCAGCAGCCCGACCGGGACCTATGGCTACACCTTC.

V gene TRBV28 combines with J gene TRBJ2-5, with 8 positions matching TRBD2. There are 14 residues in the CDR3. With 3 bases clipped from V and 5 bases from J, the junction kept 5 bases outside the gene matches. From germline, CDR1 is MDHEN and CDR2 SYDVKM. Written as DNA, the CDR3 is TGTGCCAGCAGTTTGGGCGGGAGGTCGGAGACCCAGTACTTC. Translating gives CASSLGGRSETQYF.

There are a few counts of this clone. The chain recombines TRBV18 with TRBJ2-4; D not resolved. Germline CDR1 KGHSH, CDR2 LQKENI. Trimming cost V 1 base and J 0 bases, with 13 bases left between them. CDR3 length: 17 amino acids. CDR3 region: CASSPQGPNTAKNIQYF. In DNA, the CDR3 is TGTGCCAGCTCACCACAGGGCCCCAACACAGCCAAAAACATTCAGTACTTC.

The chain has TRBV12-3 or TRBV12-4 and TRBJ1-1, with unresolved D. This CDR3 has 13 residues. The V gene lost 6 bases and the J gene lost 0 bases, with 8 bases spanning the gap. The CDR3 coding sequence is TGTGCCAGCAGCCAGACCATGAACACTGAAGCTTTCTTT. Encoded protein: CASSQTMNTEAFF.

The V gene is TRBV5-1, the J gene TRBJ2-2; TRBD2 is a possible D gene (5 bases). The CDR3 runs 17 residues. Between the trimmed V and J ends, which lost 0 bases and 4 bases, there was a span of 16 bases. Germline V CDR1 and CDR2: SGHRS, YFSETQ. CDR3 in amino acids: CASSLGALAQATGELFF. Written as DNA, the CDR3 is TGCGCCAGCAGCTTGGGGGCGCTAGCCCAGGCCACCGGGGAGCTGTTTTTT.

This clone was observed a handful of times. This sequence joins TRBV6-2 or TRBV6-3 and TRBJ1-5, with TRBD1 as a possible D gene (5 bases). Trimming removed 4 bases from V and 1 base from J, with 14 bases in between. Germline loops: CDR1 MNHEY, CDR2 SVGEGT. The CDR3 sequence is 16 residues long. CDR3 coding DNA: TGTGCCAGCAGTTTGAGGACACCATTCAGCAATCAGCCCCAGCATTTT. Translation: CASSLRTPFSNQPQHF.

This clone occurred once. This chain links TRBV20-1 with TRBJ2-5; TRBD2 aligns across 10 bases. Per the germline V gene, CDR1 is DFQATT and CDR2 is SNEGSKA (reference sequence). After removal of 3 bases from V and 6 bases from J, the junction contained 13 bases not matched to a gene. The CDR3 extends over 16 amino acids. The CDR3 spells CSASGLAGAGRKTQYF. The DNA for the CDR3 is TGCAGTGCTAGTGGCCTAGCGGGGGCCGGGAGAAAGACCCAGTACTTC.

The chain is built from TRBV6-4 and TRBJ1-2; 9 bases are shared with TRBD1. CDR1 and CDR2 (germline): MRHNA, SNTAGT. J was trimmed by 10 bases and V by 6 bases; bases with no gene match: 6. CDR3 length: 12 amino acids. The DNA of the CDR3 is TGTGCCAGCAGGGGACAGGGAGAGGACTACACCTTC. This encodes CASRGQGEDYTF.

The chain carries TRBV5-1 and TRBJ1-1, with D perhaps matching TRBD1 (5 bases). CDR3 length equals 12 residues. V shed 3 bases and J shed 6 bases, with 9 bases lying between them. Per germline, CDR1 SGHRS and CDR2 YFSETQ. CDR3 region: CASSSGFSEAFF. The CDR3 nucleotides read TGCGCCAGCAGCTCAGGGTTTTCTGAAGCTTTCTTT.

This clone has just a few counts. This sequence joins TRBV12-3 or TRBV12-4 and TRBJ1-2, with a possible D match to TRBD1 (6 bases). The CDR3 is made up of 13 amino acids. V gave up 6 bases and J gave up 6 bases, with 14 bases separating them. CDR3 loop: CASRSTGKDGYTF. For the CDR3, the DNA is TGTGCCAGCAGATCAACAGGGAAGGATGGCTACACCTTC.

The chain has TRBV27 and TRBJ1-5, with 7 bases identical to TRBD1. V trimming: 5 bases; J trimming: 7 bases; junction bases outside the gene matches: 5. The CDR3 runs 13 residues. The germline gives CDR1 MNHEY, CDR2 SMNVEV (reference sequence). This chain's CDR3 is CASSQTGDQPQHF. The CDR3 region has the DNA TGTGCCAGCAGTCAAACAGGGGACCAGCCCCAGCATTTT.

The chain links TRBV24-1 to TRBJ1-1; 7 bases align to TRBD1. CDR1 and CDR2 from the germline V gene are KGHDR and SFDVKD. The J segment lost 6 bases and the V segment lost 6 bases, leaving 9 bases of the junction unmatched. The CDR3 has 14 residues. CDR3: CATSPNRGEAEAFF. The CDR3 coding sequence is TGTGCCACCAGTCCCAACAGGGGAGAGGCTGAAGCTTTCTTT.

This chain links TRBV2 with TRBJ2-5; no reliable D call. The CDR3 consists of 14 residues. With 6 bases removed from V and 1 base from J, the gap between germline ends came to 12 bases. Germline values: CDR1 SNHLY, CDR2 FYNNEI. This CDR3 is CASRPPVGQETQYF. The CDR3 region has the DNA TGTGCCAGCAGACCCCCCGTAGGCCAAGAGACCCAGTACTTC.

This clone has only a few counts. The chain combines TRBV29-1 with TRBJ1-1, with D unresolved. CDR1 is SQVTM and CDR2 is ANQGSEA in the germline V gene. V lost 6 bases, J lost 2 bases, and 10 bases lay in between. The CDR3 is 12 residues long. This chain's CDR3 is CSVQTPNTEAFF. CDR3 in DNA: TGCAGCGTCCAGACTCCAAACACTGAAGCTTTCTTT.

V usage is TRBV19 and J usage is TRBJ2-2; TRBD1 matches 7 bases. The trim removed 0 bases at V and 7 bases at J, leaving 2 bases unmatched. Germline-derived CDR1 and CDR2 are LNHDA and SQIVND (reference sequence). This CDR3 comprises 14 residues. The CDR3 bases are TGTGCCAGTAGTATAGACAGGGGGTACGGGGAGCTGTTTTTT. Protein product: CASSIDRGYGELFF.

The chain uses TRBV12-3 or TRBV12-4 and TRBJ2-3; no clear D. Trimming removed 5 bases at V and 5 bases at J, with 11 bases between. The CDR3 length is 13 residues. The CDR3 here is CASSTMPGDTQYF. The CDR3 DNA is TGTGCCAGCAGTACTATGCCAGGAGATACGCAGTATTTT.

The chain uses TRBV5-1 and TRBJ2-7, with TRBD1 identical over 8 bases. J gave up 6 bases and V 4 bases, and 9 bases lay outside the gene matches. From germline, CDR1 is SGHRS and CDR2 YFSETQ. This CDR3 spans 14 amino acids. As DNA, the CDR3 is TGCGCCAGCAGCACAGGACAGGGCGGCTCCGAGCAGTACTTC. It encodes CASSTGQGGSEQYF.

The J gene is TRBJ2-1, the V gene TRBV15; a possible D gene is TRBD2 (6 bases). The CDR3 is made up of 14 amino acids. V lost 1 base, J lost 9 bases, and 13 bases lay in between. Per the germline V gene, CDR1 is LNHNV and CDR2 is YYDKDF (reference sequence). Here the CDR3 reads CATSRVGGIGEQFF. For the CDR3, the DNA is TGTGCCACCAGCAGAGTTGGAGGGATTGGTGAGCAGTTCTTC.

DNA of the CDR3: TGCGCCAGCAGCCAAGATCGCGAAGGTCCTTCACCCCTCCACTTT. Translation: CASSQDREGPSPLHF. The chain carries TRBV4-3 and TRBJ1-6, with D hard to call. Germline V gives CDR1 LGHNA, CDR2 YSLEER. V was clipped by 0 bases and J by 9 bases, with 12 bases between them. The CDR3 runs 15 residues.

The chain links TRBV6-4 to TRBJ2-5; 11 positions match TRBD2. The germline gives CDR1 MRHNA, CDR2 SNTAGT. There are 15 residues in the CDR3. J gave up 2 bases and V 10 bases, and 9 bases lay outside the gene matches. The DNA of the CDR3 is TGTGCCACCCCGAGACTAGCGGGGTATCAAGAGACCCAGTACTTC. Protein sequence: CATPRLAGYQETQYF.

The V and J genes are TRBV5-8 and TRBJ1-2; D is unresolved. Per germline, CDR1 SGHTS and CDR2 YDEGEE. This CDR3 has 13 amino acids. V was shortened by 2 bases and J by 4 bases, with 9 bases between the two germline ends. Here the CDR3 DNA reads TGTGCCAGCAGCTTTGACGGATTCTATGGCTACACCTTC. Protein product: CASSFDGFYGYTF. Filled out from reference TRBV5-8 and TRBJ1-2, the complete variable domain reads EAGVTQSPTHLIKTRGQQATLRCSPISGHTSVYWYQQALGLGLQFLLWYDEGEERNRGNFPPRFSGRQFPNYSSELNVNALELEDSALYLCASSFDGFYGYTFGSGTRLTVV.

CDR3 region: CSVEDSSGNTIYF. CDR3 DNA: TGCAGCGTTGAAGACAGCTCTGGAAACACCATATATTTT. The gene calls are TRBV29-1 and TRBJ1-3; D gene ambiguous. The CDR3 covers 13 residues. The germline V gene encodes CDR1 SQVTM and CDR2 ANQGSEA. V dropped 0 bases and J dropped 0 bases, with 3 bases sitting between them.

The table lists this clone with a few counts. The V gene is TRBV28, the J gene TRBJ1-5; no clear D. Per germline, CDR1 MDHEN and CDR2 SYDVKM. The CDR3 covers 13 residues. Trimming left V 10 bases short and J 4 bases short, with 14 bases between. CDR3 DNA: TGTGCCACGTTTGTGGGCGGGAATCAGCCCCAGCATTTT. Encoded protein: CATFVGGNQPQHF.

This CDR3 is CASSLQGGIEKLFF. Written as DNA, the CDR3 is TGCGCCAGCAGCTTGCAGGGGGGGATTGAAAAACTGTTTTTT. The V call is TRBV5-1, the J call TRBJ1-4; 7 bases align to TRBD1. The V segment lost 1 base and the J segment 7 bases; nucleotides outside the gene matches: 4. The CDR3 loop spans 14 amino acids. In germline, CDR1 is SGHRS, CDR2 YFSETQ.

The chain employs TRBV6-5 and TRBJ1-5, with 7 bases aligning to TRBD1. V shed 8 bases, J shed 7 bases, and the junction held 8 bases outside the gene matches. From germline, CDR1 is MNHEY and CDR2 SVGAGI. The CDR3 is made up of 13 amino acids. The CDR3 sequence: CASRGGENQPQHF. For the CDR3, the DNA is TGTGCCAGCCGAGGGGGCGAAAACCAGCCCCAGCATTTT.

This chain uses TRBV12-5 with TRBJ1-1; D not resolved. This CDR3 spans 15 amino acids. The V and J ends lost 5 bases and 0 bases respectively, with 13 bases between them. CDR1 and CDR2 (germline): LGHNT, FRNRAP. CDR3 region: CASGAPGSLNTEAFF. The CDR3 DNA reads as TGTGCTAGTGGTGCTCCGGGGTCCCTGAACACTGAAGCTTTCTTT.